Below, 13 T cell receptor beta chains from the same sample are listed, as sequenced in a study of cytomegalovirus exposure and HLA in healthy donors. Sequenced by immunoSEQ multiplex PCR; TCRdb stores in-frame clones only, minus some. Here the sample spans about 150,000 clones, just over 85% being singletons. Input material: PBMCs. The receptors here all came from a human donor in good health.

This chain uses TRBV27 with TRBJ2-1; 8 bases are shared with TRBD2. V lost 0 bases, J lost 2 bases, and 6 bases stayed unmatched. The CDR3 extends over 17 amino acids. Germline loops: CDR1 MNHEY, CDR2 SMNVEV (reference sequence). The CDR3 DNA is TGTGCCAGCAGTTTATCTCCCCCGGGAGGGACCTACAATGAGCAGTTCTTC. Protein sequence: CASSLSPPGGTYNEQFF.

The CDR3 coding sequence is TGTGCCAGCTCACCGACACAAGGTACCTTCACCGAGACCCAGTACTTC. Amino acids: CASSPTQGTFTETQYF. The rearrangement uses TRBV18 and TRBJ2-5; D uncertain. The CDR3 contains 16 residues. Trimming cost V 3 bases and J 5 bases, with 19 bases left between them. Looked up from germline, CDR1 is KGHSH and CDR2 is LQKENI.

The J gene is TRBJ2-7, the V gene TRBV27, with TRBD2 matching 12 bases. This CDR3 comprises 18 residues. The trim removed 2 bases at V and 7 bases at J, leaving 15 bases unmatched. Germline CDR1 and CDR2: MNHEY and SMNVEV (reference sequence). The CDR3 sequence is CASSLRGPGLAGSREQYF. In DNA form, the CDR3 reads TGTGCCAGCAGTTTAAGGGGTCCCGGACTAGCGGGGAGTCGGGAGCAGTACTTC.

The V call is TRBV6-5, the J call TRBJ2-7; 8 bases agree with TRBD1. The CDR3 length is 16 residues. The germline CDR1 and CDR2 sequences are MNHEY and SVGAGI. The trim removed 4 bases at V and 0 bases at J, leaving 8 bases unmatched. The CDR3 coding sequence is TGTGCCAGCAGTTCGTGGCAGGGGGCAGCCTCCTACGAGCAGTACTTC. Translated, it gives CASSSWQGAASYEQYF.

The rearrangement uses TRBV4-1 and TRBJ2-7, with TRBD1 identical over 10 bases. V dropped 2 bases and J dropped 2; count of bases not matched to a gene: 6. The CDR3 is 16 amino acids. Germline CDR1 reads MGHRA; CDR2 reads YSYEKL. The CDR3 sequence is CASSQPTGTGAYEQYF. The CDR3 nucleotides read TGCGCCAGCAGCCAACCAACCGGGACAGGGGCCTACGAGCAGTACTTC.

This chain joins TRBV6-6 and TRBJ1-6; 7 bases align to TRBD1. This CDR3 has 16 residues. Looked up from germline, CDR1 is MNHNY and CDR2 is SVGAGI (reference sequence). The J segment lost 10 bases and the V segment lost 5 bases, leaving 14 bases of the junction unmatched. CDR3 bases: TGTGCCAGCAGTACCCAGGACAGGACGCCTAAATCACCCCTCCACTTT. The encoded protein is CASSTQDRTPKSPLHF.

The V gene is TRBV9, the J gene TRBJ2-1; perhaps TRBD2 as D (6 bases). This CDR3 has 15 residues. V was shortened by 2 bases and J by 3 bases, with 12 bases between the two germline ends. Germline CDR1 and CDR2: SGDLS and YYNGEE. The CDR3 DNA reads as TGTGCCAGCAGCGTGATGGAGGGCCTCTACAATGAGCAGTTCTTC. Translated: CASSVMEGLYNEQFF. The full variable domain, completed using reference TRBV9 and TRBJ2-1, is DSGVTQTPKHLITATGQRVTLRCSPRSGDLSVYWYQQSLDQGLQFLIQYYNGEERAKGNILERFSAQQFPDLHSELNLSSLELGDSALYFCASSVMEGLYNEQFFGPGTRLTVL.

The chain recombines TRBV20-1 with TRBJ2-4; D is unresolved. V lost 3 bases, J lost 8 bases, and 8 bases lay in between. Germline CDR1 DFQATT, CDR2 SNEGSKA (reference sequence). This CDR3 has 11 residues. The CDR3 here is CSASFPDIQYF. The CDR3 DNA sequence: TGCAGTGCTAGTTTCCCAGACATTCAGTACTTC.

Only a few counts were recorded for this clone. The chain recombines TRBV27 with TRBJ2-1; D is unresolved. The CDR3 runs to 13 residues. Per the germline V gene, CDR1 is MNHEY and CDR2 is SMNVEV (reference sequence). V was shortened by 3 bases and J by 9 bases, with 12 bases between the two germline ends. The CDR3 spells CASSFSSSGEQFF. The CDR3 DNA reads TGTGCCAGCAGTTTTAGCTCTTCGGGTGAGCAGTTCTTC.

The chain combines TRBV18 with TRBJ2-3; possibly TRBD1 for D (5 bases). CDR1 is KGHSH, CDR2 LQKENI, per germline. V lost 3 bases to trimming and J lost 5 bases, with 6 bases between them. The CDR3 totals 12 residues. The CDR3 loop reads CASSPQGDTQYF. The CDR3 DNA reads TGTGCCAGCTCACCGCAGGGAGATACGCAGTATTTT.

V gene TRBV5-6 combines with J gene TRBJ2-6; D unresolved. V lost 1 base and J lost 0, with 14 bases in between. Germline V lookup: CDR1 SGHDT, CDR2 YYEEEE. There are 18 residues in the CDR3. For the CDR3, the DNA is TGTGCCAGCAGCTTGTCGTACAGATCCGTCTCTGGGGCCAACGTCCTGACTTTC. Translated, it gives CASSLSYRSVSGANVLTF.

CDR3 nucleotide sequence: TGCGCCAGCAGCTTGGGAGCAGGGGGTAGTGGAAACACCATATATTTT. Translation gives CASSLGAGGSGNTIYF. This rearrangement joins TRBV5-1 to TRBJ1-3, with 7 positions matching TRBD1. From germline, CDR1 is SGHRS and CDR2 YFSETQ. V was clipped by 0 bases and J by 3 bases; unmatched bases: 6. This CDR3 contains 16 residues. The full variable domain, completed using reference TRBV5-1 and TRBJ1-3, is KAGVTQTPRYLIKTRGQQVTLSCSPISGHRSVSWYQQTPGQGLQFLFEYFSETQRNKGNFPGRFSGRQFSNSRSEMNVSTLELGDSALYLCASSLGAGGSGNTIYFGEGSWLTVV.

The CDR3 nucleotides read TGCGCCAGCAGCTGGGCGCAAGAGACCCAGTACTTC. Its translation: CASSWAQETQYF. This chain uses TRBV5-1 with TRBJ2-5; D unresolved. The CDR3 length is 12 residues. V was shortened by 3 bases and J by 2 bases, with 5 bases between the two germline ends. From germline, CDR1 is SGHRS and CDR2 YFSETQ. Drawing the rest from reference TRBV5-1 and TRBJ2-5, the complete variable domain is KAGVTQTPRYLIKTRGQQVTLSCSPISGHRSVSWYQQTPGQGLQFLFEYFSETQRNKGNFPGRFSGRQFSNSRSEMNVSTLELGDSALYLCASSWAQETQYFGPGTRLLVL.